This TCR beta chain was profiled in a study of cytomegalovirus exposure and HLA in healthy donors. Remarks on this clone: Antigen specificity is unknown.

Both 60 Vbeta primers and 13 Jbeta primers went into the PCR. Here immunoSEQ multiplex PCR was the method, and the copy in TCRdb shows in-frame clones only, minus some. In the table there are about 160,000 clones, 80% of which are singletons. Study results and caveats: Generally TCR sequences proved uncommon, though certain public TCRs appeared in numerous donors.

Trimming took 6 bases from V and 5 from J, leaving 8 bases between them. The CDR3 is 13 residues long. The germline V gene has CDR1 MNHEY and CDR2 SVGAGI. V and J are TRBV6-5 and TRBJ1-6; D is possibly TRBD1 (6 bases). This TCR came from a man aged 25 to 40 in good health and CMV-seronegative. Material for sequencing was PBMCs. CDR3 DNA: TGTGCCAGCAGGGGGGCTAATAATTCACCCCTCCACTTT. It is translated as CASRGANNSPLHF.